The 6 T cell receptor beta chains below were found in one sample sequenced in a study of blood T cell repertoires in COVID-19. Repertoires were generated with immunoSEQ multiplex PCR, while TCRdb's copy carries only in-frame clones and drops some. The table records 43,000 or so clones, roughly four fifths of them present only once. What was sequenced was peripheral blood. The source of these receptors is a man in his sixties with active COVID-19.

The gene calls are TRBV3-1 (or the pseudogene TRBV3-2) and TRBJ2-3, with a tentative D call TRBD2 (7 bases). Trimming took off 4 bases at V and 2 bases at J, with 16 bases between the two ends. The CDR3 contains 16 residues. CDR1 and CDR2 (germline): LGHDT, YNNKEL (reference sequence). CDR3: CASSPSGGGFTDTQYF. CDR3 coding DNA: TGTGCCAGCAGCCCATCGGGCGGGGGCTTCACAGATACGCAGTATTTT.

This clone was detected once. V usage is TRBV7-2 and J usage is TRBJ2-3; TRBD1 agrees at 10 bases. This CDR3 has 15 residues. From germline, CDR1 is SGHTA and CDR2 FQGNSA. J lost 4 bases, V lost 5 bases, and 6 bases had no gene match. Written as DNA, the CDR3 is TGTGCCAGCAGCCCAACCGGGACAGGGGCAGATACGCAGTATTTT. It yields the protein CASSPTGTGADTQYF.

V is TRBV2 and J is TRBJ2-3; D gene uncertain. The CDR3 is 13 residues long. The V gene lost 8 bases and the J gene lost 0 bases, with 9 bases spanning the gap. The germline gives CDR1 SNHLY, CDR2 FYNNEI. CDR3 in amino acids: CASGRYSTDTQYF. CDR3 coding DNA: TGTGCCAGCGGTCGGTATAGCACAGATACGCAGTATTTT. Based on the CDR3 plus reference TRBV2 and TRBJ2-3, the full variable domain is EPEVTQTPSHQVTQMGQEVILRCVPISNHLYFYWYRQILGQKVEFLVSFYNNEISEKSEIFDDQFSVERPDGSNFTLKIRSTKLEDSAMYFCASGRYSTDTQYFGPGTRLTVL.

This CDR3 is CASSQDWGVGSYEQYF. The CDR3 nucleotides are TGTGCCAGCAGCCAAGATTGGGGAGTGGGCTCCTACGAGCAGTACTTC. The chain combines TRBV3-1 (or the pseudogene TRBV3-2) with TRBJ2-7; TRBD2 is a possible D gene (5 bases). The germline gives CDR1 LGHDT, CDR2 YNNKEL (reference sequence). The CDR3 is 16 amino acids. V shed 0 bases and J shed 0 bases, with 12 bases lying between them.

V gene TRBV19 combines with J gene TRBJ1-2; 8 positions agree with TRBD1. The CDR3 length is 17 residues. V was pared by 4 bases and J by 4 bases, with 14 bases of the junction left unmatched. Germline V gives CDR1 LNHDA, CDR2 SQIVND (reference sequence). The CDR3 DNA reads as TGTGCCAGTAGTACCCTGGACAGGGCCCTTTGGGGCTATGGCTACACCTTC. Amino acid sequence: CASSTLDRALWGYGYTF.

The chain couples TRBV14 to TRBJ2-1; D might be TRBD1 (6 bases). This CDR3 comprises 15 residues. Germline CDR1 and CDR2: SGHDN and FVKESK. V was clipped by 1 base and J by 5 bases, with 12 bases between them. The CDR3, as DNA: TGTGCCAGCAGCCAAGTTGGGGGCGGCCACAATGAGCAGTTCTTC. Protein product: CASSQVGGGHNEQFF.